Included here is one T cell receptor (beta chain) sequence, with context. The data belong to a study of blood T cell repertoires in COVID-19. At the level of the study: Collection of acute and convalescent COVID-19 samples took place in the United States, Italy and Spain. T cells, B-cell-depleted T cells, or PBMCs provided the cDNA or gDNA that served as material.

Authors' analysis steps: Reference gene primer amplification gave nucleated cell count estimates. Clones were sequenced by immunoSEQ multiplex PCR, and TCRdb holds only the in-frame ones, with some missing. The V and J calls and the clone size are those of that table, but D and trimming were determined from the DNA. Of under 250,000 clones in the sample, roughly 85% were seen once. Sequences were obtained from peripheral blood. The receptor was isolated from a woman in her seventies with COVID-19, enrolled during active disease.

The DNA of the CDR3 is TGTGCCACCAGTGAATCGGGATTGGGGGGGCGGACCGGGGAGCTGTTTTTT. It yields the protein CATSESGLGGRTGELFF. The rearrangement links TRBV24-1 to TRBJ2-2; D is possibly TRBD2 (7 bases). CDR1 and CDR2 from the germline V gene are KGHDR and SFDVKD. Between the trimmed V and J ends, which lost 4 bases and 5 bases, there was a span of 19 bases. This CDR3 has 17 amino acids.